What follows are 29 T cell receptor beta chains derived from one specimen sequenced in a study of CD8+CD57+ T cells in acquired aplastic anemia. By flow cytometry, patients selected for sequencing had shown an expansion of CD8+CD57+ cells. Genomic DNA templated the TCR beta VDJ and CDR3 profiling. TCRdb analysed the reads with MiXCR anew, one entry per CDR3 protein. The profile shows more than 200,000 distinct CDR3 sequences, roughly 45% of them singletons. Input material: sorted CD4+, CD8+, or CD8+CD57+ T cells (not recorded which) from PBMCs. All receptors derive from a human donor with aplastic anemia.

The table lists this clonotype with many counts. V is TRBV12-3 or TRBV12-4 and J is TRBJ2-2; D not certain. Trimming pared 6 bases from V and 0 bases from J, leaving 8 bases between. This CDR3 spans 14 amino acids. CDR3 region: CASRHGANTGELFF. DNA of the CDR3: TGTGCCAGCAGGCATGGTGCGAACACCGGGGAGCTGTTTTTT.

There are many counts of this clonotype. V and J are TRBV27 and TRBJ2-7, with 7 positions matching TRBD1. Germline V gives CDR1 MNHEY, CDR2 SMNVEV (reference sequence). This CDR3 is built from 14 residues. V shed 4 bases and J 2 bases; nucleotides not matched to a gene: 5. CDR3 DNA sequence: TGTGCCAGCAGTTCCCGGGACAGCACCTACGAGCAGTACTTC. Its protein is CASSSRDSTYEQYF.

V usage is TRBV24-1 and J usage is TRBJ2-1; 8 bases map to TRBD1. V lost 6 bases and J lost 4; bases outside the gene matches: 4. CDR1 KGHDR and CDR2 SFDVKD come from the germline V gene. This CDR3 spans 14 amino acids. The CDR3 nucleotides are TGTGCCACCAGTTTGACAGGGGATTACAATGAGCAGTTCTTC. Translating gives CATSLTGDYNEQFF.

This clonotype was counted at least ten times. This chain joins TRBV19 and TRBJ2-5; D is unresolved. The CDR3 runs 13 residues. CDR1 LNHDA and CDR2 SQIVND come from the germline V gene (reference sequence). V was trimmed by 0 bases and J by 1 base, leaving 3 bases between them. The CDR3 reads CASSIDPQETQYF. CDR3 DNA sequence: TGTGCCAGTAGTATAGACCCCCAAGAGACCCAGTACTTC. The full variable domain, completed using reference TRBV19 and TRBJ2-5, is DGGITQSPKYLFRKEGQNVTLSCEQNLNHDAMYWYRQDPGQGLRLIYYSQIVNDFQKGDIAEGYSVSREKKESFPLTVTSAQKNPTAFYLCASSIDPQETQYFGPGTRLLVL.

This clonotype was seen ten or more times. The CDR3 protein is CASSIMAATNEKLFF. CDR3 nucleotide sequence: TGTGCCAGTAGTATAATGGCGGCAACTAATGAAAAACTGTTTTTT. The rearrangement joins TRBV19 to TRBJ1-4, with D hard to call. The length of the CDR3 is 15 residues. V was pared by 2 bases and J by 0 bases, with 7 bases between. Looked up from germline, CDR1 is LNHDA and CDR2 is SQIVND (reference sequence).

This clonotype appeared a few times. This CDR3 is CASSLPRGTGEKLFF. In nucleotides, the CDR3 is TGTGCCAGCAGTTTACCGAGGGGTACTGGTGAAAAACTGTTTTTT. The chain carries TRBV28 and TRBJ1-4; D possibly corresponds to TRBD1 (5 bases). Germline loops: CDR1 MDHEN, CDR2 SYDVKM. V shed 2 bases and J shed 7 bases, with 14 bases lying between them. The CDR3 contains 15 residues.

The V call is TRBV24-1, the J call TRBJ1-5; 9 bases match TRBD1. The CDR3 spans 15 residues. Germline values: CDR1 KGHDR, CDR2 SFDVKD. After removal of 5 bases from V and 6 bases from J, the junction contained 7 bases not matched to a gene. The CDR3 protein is CATSGAGTGSQPQHF. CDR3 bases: TGTGCCACCAGTGGTGCCGGGACAGGGAGTCAGCCCCAGCATTTT.

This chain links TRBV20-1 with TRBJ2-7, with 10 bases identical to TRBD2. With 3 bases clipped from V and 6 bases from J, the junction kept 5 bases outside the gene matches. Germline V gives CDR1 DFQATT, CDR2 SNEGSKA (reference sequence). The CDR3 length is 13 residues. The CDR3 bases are TGCAGTGCTAGGGATAGACTAGCGGGCGAGCAGTACTTC. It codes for CSARDRLAGEQYF.

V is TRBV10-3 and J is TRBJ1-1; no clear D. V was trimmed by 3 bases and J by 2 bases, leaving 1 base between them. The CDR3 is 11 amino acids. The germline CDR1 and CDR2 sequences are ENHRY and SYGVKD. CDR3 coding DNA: TGTGCCATCAGTGATAACACTGAAGCTTTCTTT. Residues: CAISDNTEAFF.

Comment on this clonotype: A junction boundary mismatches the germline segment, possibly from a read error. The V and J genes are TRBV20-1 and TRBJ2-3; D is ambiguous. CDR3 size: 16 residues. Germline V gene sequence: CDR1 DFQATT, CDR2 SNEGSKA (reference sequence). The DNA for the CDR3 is TGCAGTGCTAGAGATTACGGAGCGAGCAGCACAGATGCGCAGTATTTT. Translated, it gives CSARDYGASSTDAQYF.

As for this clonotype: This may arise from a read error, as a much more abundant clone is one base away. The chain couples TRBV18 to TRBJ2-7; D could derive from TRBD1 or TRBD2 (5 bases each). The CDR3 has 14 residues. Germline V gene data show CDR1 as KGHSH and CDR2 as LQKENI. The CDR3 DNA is TGTCCCAGCTCACCAGTATCAGGGAGAGACGAGCAGTACTTC. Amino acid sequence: CPSSPVSGRDEQYF.

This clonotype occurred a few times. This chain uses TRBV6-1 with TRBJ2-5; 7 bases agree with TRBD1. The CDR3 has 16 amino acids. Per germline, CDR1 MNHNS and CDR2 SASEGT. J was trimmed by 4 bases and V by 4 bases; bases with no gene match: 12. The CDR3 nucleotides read TGTGCCAGCAGTGCTCGACAGGGACCAAGAGGAGAGACCCAGTACTTC. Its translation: CASSARQGPRGETQYF.

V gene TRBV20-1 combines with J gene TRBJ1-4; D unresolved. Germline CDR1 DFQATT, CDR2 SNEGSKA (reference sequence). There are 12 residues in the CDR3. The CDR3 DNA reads TGCAGGGTGACTGGAGCAAATGAAAAACTGTTTTTT. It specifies CRVTGANEKLFF.

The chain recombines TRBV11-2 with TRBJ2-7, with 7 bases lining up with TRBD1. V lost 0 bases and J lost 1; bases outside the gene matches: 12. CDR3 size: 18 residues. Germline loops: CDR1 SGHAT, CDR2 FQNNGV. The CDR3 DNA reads TGTGCCAGCAGCTTAGATCTGACAGGGACGGCCCTTTCCTACGAGCAGTACGTC. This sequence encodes CASSLDLTGTALSYEQYV.

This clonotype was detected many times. CDR3 in amino acids: CASSLEGFDNSPLHF. The CDR3 coding sequence is TGTGCCAGCAGTTTAGAGGGGTTTGACAATTCACCCCTCCACTTT. The V call is TRBV12-3 or TRBV12-4, the J call TRBJ1-6; tentatively, D is TRBD1 (5 bases). CDR3 size: 15 residues. Trimming took 1 base from V and 7 from J, leaving 11 bases between them.

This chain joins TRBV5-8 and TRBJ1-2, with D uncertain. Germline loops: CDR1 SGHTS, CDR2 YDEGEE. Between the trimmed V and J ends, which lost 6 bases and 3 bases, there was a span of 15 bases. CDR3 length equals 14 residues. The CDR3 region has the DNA TGTGCCAGCACTTTGATGGTCGGGGACTATGGCTACACCTTC. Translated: CASTLMVGDYGYTF.

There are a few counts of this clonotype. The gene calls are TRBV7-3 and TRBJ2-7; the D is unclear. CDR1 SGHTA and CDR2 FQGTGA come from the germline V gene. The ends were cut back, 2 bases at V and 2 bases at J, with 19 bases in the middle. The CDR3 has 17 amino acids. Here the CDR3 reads CASSLGPPGEVAYEQYF. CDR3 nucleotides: TGTGCCAGCAGCTTAGGCCCCCCCGGTGAAGTTGCCTACGAGCAGTACTTC. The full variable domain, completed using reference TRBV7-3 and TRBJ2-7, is GAGVSQTPSNKVTEKGKYVELRCDPISGHTALYWYRQSLGQGPEFLIYFQGTGAADDSGLPNDRFFAVRPEGSVSTLKIQRTERGDSAVYLCASSLGPPGEVAYEQYFGPGTRLTVT.

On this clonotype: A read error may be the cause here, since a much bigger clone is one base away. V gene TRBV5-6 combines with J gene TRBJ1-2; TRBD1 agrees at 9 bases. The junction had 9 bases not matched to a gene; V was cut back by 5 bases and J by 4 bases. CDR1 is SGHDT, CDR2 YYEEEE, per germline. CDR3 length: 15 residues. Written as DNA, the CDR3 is TGTGCCAGCAGGACAGGAACAGGGGGCTTCTATGGCTACACCTTC. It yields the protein CASRTGTGGFYGYTF.

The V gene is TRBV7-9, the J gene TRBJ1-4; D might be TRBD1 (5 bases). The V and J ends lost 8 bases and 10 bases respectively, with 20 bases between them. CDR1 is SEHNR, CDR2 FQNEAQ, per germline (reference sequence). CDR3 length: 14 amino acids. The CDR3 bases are TGTGCCAGCGGATCGCCCAGGGTAACTGGAAAACTGTTTTTT. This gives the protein CASGSPRVTGKLFF.

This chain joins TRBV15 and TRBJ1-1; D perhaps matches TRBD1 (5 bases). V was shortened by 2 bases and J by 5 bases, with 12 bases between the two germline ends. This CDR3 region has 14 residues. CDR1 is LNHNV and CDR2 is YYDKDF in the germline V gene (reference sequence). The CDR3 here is CATSRSNGGTEAFF. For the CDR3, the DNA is TGTGCCACCAGCAGATCAAATGGGGGGACTGAAGCTTTCTTT.

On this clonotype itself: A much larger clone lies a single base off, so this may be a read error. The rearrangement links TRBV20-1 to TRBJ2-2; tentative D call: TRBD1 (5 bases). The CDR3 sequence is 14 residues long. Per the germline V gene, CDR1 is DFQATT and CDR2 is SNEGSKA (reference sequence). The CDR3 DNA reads TGCAATGCTAGGGGTCCGAGGAACACCGGGGAGCTGTTTTTT. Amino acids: CNARGPRNTGELFF.

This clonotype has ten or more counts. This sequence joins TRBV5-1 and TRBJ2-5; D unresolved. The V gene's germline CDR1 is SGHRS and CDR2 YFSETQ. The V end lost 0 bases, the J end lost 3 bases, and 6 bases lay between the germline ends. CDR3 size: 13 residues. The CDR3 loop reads CASSLAAEETQYF. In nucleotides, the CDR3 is TGCGCCAGCAGCTTGGCCGCGGAAGAGACCCAGTACTTC.

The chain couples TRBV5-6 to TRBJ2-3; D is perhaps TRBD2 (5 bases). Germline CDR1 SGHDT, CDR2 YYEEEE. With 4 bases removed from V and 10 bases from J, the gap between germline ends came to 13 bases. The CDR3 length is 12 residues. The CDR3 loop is CASSPDSAAQYF. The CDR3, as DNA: TGTGCCAGCAGCCCGGACTCAGCGGCGCAGTATTTT.

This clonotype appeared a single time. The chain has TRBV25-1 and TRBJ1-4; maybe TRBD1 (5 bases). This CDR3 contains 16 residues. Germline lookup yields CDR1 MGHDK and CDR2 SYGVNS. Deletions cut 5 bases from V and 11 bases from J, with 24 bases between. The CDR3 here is CASSTTSGTGSSKLFF. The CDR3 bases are TGTGCCAGCAGTACCACTTCCGGGACGGGGAGTTCGAAACTGTTTTTT.

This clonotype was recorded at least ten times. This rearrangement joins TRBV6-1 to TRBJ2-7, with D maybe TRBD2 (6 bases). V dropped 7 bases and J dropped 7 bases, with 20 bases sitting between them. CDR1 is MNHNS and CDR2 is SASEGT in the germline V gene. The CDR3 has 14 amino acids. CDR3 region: CASISTAEGREQYF. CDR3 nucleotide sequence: TGTGCCAGCATCTCGACAGCCGAGGGGAGGGAGCAGTACTTC.

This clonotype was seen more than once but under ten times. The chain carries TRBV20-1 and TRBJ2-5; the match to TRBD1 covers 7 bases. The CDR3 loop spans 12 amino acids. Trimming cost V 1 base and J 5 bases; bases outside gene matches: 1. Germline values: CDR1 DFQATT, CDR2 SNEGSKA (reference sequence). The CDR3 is CSARGGGETQYF. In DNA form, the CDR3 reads TGCAGTGCTAGAGGAGGGGGCGAGACCCAGTACTTC.

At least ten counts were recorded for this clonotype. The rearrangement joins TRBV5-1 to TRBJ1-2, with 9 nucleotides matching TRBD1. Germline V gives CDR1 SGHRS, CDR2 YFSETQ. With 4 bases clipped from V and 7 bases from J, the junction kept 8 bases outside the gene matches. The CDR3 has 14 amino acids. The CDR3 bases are TGCGCCAGCAGCCCCCGGGACAGGGTTAGTGGCTACACCTTC. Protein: CASSPRDRVSGYTF.

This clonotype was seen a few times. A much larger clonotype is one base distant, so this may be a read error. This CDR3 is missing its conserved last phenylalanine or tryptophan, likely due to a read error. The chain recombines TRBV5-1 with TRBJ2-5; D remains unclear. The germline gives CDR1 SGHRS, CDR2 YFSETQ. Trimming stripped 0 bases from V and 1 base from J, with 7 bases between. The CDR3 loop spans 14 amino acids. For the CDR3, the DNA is TGCGCCAGCAGCTTGGATGCCACCCAAGAGACCCAGTACTCC. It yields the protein CASSLDATQETQYS.

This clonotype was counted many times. Written as DNA, the CDR3 is TGTGCCAGCAGTCCGAAGGGAAACACTGAAGCTTTCTTT. Translated, it gives CASSPKGNTEAFF. This chain connects TRBV6-4 to TRBJ1-1; unclear D gene. This CDR3 has 13 residues. The germline V and J ends were trimmed by 5 bases and 2 bases, with 9 bases remaining between them. Germline lookup yields CDR1 MRHNA and CDR2 SNTAGT.